Each of the 17 T cell receptor beta chains below was sequenced from the same sample in a study of T cell clonality in common variable immunodeficiency (dated by TCRdb to 2014 to 2015). Preparation of the library involved the immunoSEQ multiplex PCR assay. Imported from immuneACCESS, the table was reduced by TCRdb to in-frame sequences with V and J called. These copies leave out some clones; in studies compared against another copy, an unresolved V gene accounts for under half, and the cause of the remainder is not known. Here the sample lists about 64,000 clones, none seen once only. In total, the top ten clones hold about 1.5% of the sample. Sequencing used peripheral blood mononuclear cells. Every receptor here comes from a person aged 18 to 75 in good health.

The table lists this clone with many counts. The CDR3 end lies 3 residues beyond the end of the read and is filled in from the germline J gene. V is TRBV5-1 and J is TRBJ2-1, with 11 nucleotides matching TRBD1. CDR3 size: 16 residues. Germline loops: CDR1 SGHRS, CDR2 YFSETQ. Trimming removed 4 bases from V and 7 bases from J; junction bases left unmatched: 10. The CDR3 bases that were read are TGCGCCAGCAGCCCCACTCCCGGACAGGGGGCAAATGAG. Its translation is CASSPTPGQGANE. The CDR3, in full, reads CASSPTPGQGANEQFF.

This clone showed up many times. The read falls 3 residues short of the CDR3 end, and the missing part is taken from the germline J gene. The gene calls are TRBV18 and TRBJ2-3; TRBD1 matches 7 bases. V lost 4 bases to trimming and J lost 2 bases; unmatched junction nucleotides: 9. Germline V gene lookup returns CDR1 KGHSH and CDR2 LQKENI. There are 16 residues in the CDR3. The covered CDR3 bases are TGTGCCAGCTCACGCGCCTTAAGGGGGCCCACAGATACG. Translating gives CASSRALRGPTDT. The CDR3 in its entirety is CASSRALRGPTDTQYF.

Note on this clone: The missing CDR3 end, 3 residues past where the read stops, is filled in from the germline J gene. This chain joins TRBV11-1 and TRBJ2-7; possible D gene TRBD1, 5 bases. Per germline, CDR1 SGHAT and CDR2 FQDESV (reference sequence). This CDR3 contains 11 residues. The V end was cut by 8 bases, the J end by 6 bases, with 11 bases between. CDR3 loop: CASGAFGEQYF. The CDR3 bases that were read are TGTGCCAGCGGGGCGTTTGGCGAG.

This clone occurred many times. The CDR3 end lies 3 residues beyond the end of the read and is filled in from the germline J gene. The chain employs TRBV10-3 and TRBJ2-2; 9 positions match TRBD2. Per germline, CDR1 ENHRY and CDR2 SYGVKD. V dropped 7 bases and J dropped 7; count of bases not matched to a gene: 7. This CDR3 is 14 amino acids long. The chain's CDR3 is CAITSSGESGELFF. CDR3 DNA, as far as it was read: TGTGCCATCACTTCTAGCGGGGAGAGCGGGGAG.

This clone appeared many times. The read finishes 3 residues shy of the CDR3 end, and the germline J gene is used to complete it. V and J are TRBV10-2 and TRBJ2-6, with D maybe TRBD2 (6 bases). The CDR3 is made up of 15 amino acids. Germline lookup yields CDR1 WSHSY and CDR2 SAAADI. Deletions cut 7 bases from V and 0 bases from J, with 10 bases between. Incomplete CDR3 DNA: TGCGCCAGCACGGGACTTCCCTCTGGGGCCAACGTC. This gives the protein CASTGLPSGANV. The whole CDR3 sequence is CASTGLPSGANVLTF.

The table lists this clone with many counts. The DNA ends 3 residues before the CDR3 does, and the rest of the CDR3 is filled in from the germline J gene. J is TRBJ2-3 and V is TRBV6-1; TRBD2 agrees at 7 bases. Germline V gives CDR1 MNHNS, CDR2 SASEGT. The CDR3 runs to 14 residues. V was pared by 3 bases and J by 5 bases, with 5 bases of the junction left unmatched. The sequenced part of the CDR3 DNA is TGTGCCAGCAGTGACGGACTAGTTCTAGATACG. Translation gives CASSDGLVLDT. The full CDR3 protein reads CASSDGLVLDTQYF.

This clone was recorded at least ten times. The read falls 3 residues short of the CDR3 end, and the missing part is taken from the germline J gene. V is TRBV7-6 and J is TRBJ1-1, with D hard to call. The V end lost 1 base, the J end lost 4 bases, and 7 bases lay between the germline ends. This CDR3 region has 13 residues. Germline CDR1 SGHVS, CDR2 FNYEAQ. The covered CDR3 bases are TGTGCCAGCAGCTTAGGGGCAGGCACTGAA. It translates to CASSLGAGTE. The full CDR3 protein reads CASSLGAGTEAFF.

This clone was observed many times. Read coverage stops 3 residues before the CDR3 terminus; the germline J gene supplies the remainder. This chain uses TRBV2 with TRBJ1-1, with D possibly being TRBD1 (5 bases). The germline V gene encodes CDR1 SNHLY and CDR2 FYNNEI. The CDR3 runs 11 residues. Trimming removed 6 bases from V and 7 bases from J, with 9 bases in between. CDR3 sequence reads: CASRQGVEAFF. Incomplete CDR3 DNA: TGTGCCAGCAGGCAGGGTGTTGAA.

There are many counts of this clone. The DNA ends 3 residues before the CDR3 does, and the rest of the CDR3 is filled in from the germline J gene. The rearrangement uses TRBV29-1 and TRBJ2-1, with a tentative D call TRBD1 (6 bases). CDR1 and CDR2 from the germline V gene are SQVTM and ANQGSEA. The CDR3 is made up of 14 amino acids. The V end lost 6 bases, the J end lost 0 bases, and 12 bases lay between the germline ends. CDR3 DNA (partial): TGCAGCGTGGTAACAGGGAGCTCCTACAATGAG. Encoded protein: CSVVTGSSYNE. The full CDR3 sequence reads CSVVTGSSYNEQFF.

This clone came up a few times. CDR3 loop: CASPGQGGEQYF. CDR3 DNA (partial): TGTGCCAGCCCAGGACAGGGCGGCGAG. This chain uses TRBV18 with TRBJ2-7, with 8 bases identical to TRBD1. The DNA ends 3 residues before the CDR3 does, and the rest of the CDR3 is filled in from the germline J gene. The CDR3 loop spans 12 amino acids. Germline V gene data show CDR1 as KGHSH and CDR2 as LQKENI. The V gene end was trimmed by 8 bases and the J gene end by 6 bases; junction bases not matched to a gene: 6.

This clone came up many times. CDR3 bases read: TGTGCCAGCAGGTTTGACAGGGATATTTCCTACGAG. Translation gives CASRFDRDISYE. The full CDR3 is CASRFDRDISYEQYF. The rearrangement uses TRBV28 and TRBJ2-7, with 7 bases matching TRBD1. The sequenced fragment ends 3 residues before the CDR3 boundary, so the rest is inferred from the germline J gene. The CDR3 has 15 residues. CDR1 and CDR2 from the germline V gene are MDHEN and SYDVKM. V shed 6 bases and J 1 base; nucleotides not matched to a gene: 9.

This clone was counted many times. The sequence runs out 3 residues before the end of the CDR3; the remainder is reconstructed from the germline J gene. The chain has TRBV11-2 and TRBJ2-7; 8 nucleotides line up with TRBD1. V lost 5 bases, J lost 4 bases, and 10 bases stayed unmatched. There are 15 residues in the CDR3. From germline, CDR1 is SGHAT and CDR2 FQNNGV. Here the CDR3 reads CASSPPTGASYEQYF. The sequenced part of the CDR3 DNA is TGTGCCAGCAGCCCTCCGACAGGGGCCTCATACGAG. Looking up the rest from reference TRBV11-2 and TRBJ2-7 gives the full variable domain: EAGVAQSPRYKIIEKRQSVAFWCNPISGHATLYWYQQILGQGPKLLIQFQNNGVVDDSQLPKDRFSAERLKGVDSTLKIQPAKLEDSAVYLCASSPPTGASYEQYFGPGTRLTVT.

This clone has a count of ten or more. The read terminates 3 residues ahead of where the CDR3 ends, so the germline J gene completes it. V usage is TRBV2 and J usage is TRBJ2-4; 12 nucleotides align to TRBD2. The CDR3 is made up of 17 amino acids. The germline CDR1 and CDR2 sequences are SNHLY and FYNNEI. Germline trimming cut 4 bases from V and 5 bases from J; bases unmatched to any gene: 9. The CDR3 reads CASSVISGLAGQNIQYF. The CDR3 DNA, read in part, is TGTGCCAGCAGTGTAATATCCGGACTAGCGGGACAAAACATT.

This clone was seen only a few times. The read gets to within 3 residues of the CDR3 end, and the germline J gene fills in the rest. This sequence joins TRBV6-9 and TRBJ2-1; TRBD1 matches at 9 bases. This CDR3 spans 15 amino acids. Trimming removed 3 bases from V and 5 bases from J; junction bases left unmatched: 5. Germline values: CDR1 MNHGY, CDR2 SVAAGI. The CDR3 spells CASSYRQGDNNEQFF. CDR3 bases read: TGTGCCAGCAGTTACCGACAGGGGGATAACAATGAG.

This clone was detected ten times or more. The read stops 3 residues short of the end of the CDR3; the missing end is completed from the germline J gene. The chain carries TRBV12-3 or TRBV12-4 and TRBJ2-7; 7 bases agree with TRBD1. This CDR3 has 14 residues. V was pared by 3 bases and J by 4 bases, with 6 bases of the junction left unmatched. The DNA read from the CDR3 is TGTGCCAGCAGTTTTTGGGACAGAGGATACGAG. Its protein is CASSFWDRGYE. The whole CDR3 protein is CASSFWDRGYEQYF.

The table lists this clone with many counts. From the germline J gene comes the end of the CDR3, since the read stops 3 residues before it. The rearrangement uses TRBV20-1 and TRBJ2-1, with 12 bases lining up with TRBD2. Per the germline V gene, CDR1 is DFQATT and CDR2 is SNEGSKA (reference sequence). The junction had 4 bases not matched to a gene; V was cut back by 5 bases and J by 5 bases. The CDR3 runs to 14 residues. CDR3 bases read: TGCAGTGCTTTGCGACTAGCGGGAGACAATGAG. It translates to CSALRLAGDNE. The whole CDR3 sequence reads CSALRLAGDNEQFF.

This clone occurred many times. The CDR3 DNA, read in part, is TGTGCCAGCAGGGGAGGACAGGGATACTATGGC. It is translated as CASRGGQGYYG. The entire CDR3 protein reads CASRGGQGYYGYTF. The J gene is TRBJ1-2, the V gene TRBV2; 8 bases fit TRBD1. The read ends 3 residues early relative to the CDR3; the germline J gene fills the gap. Germline V gives CDR1 SNHLY, CDR2 FYNNEI. With V trimmed by 6 bases and J by 3 bases, 6 bases remained unmatched. CDR3 length equals 14 residues.